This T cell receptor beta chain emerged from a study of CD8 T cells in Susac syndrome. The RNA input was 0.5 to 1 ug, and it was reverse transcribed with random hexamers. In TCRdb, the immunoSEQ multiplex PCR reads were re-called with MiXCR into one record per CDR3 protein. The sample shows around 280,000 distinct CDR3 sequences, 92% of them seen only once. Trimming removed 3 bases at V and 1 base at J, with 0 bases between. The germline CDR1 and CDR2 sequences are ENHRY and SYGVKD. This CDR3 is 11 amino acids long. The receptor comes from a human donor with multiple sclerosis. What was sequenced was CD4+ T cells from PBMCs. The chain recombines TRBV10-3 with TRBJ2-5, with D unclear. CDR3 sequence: CAISDQETQYF. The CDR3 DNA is TGTGCCATCAGTGACCAAGAGACCCAGTACTTC.